The clone carrying this T cell receptor (beta chain) was seen ten or more times. Its antigen is not identified. One entry per CDR3 protein results from TCRdb running MiXCR on the 5' RACE reads. This table holds more than 150,000 distinct CDR3 sequences, around 13% found once. These data belong to a study of CD8 T cells in ankylosing spondylitis. Findings of the study overall: For ankylosing spondylitis blood, a TCR beta motif of seven to nine highly homologous variants appeared characteristic.

The CDR3 extends over 15 amino acids. CDR1 and CDR2 from the germline V gene are SGHKS and YYEKEE (reference sequence). The V segment lost 4 bases and the J segment 5 bases; nucleotides outside the gene matches: 5. The chain uses TRBV5-5 and TRBJ2-1, with TRBD2 matching over 11 bases. Input material: blood, either unsorted or a sorted T cell fraction (not recorded which). The TCR was taken from a male donor with ankylosing spondylitis or in good health (not recorded which). The CDR3 nucleotides are TGTGCCAGCAGCCTTAGCGGGGGGGTAAACAATGAGCAGTTCTTC. The encoded protein is CASSLSGGVNNEQFF.